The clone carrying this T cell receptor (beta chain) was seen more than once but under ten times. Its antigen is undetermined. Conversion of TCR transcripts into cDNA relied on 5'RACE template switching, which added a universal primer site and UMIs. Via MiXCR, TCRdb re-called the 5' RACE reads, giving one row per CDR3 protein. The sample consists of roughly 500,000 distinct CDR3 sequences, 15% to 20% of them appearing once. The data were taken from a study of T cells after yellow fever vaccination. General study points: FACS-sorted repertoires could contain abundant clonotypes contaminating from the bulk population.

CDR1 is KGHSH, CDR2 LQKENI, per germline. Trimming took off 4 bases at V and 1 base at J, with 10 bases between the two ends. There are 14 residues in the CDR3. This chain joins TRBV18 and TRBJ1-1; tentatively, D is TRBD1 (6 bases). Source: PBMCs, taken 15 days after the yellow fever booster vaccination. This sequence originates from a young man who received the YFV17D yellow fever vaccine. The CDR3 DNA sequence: TGTGCCAGCTCACGTAAGACAGGGAACACTGAAGCTTTCTTT. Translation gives CASSRKTGNTEAFF.